One and the same sample provided the 32 T cell receptor beta chains below, sequenced in a study of blood T cells in healthy people across ages. Primed by a sample-barcoded 5' primer and a J-beta primer mix, a second PCR proceeded for about 7 to 12 cycles. MiXCR, run by TCRdb on the 5' RACE reads, gives a single entry per CDR3 protein. The sample has around 1,800,000 distinct CDR3 sequences; roughly two fifths are singletons. Source material: blood. These receptors all stem from a human donor in good health.

This clonotype turned up a few times. The rearrangement joins TRBV2 to TRBJ2-3, with D possibly TRBD2 on 5 matching bases. The CDR3 spans 15 residues. Trimming left V 5 bases short and J 1 base short, with 13 bases between. Germline V gives CDR1 SNHLY, CDR2 FYNNEI. The CDR3 DNA is TGTGCCAGCAGTTTTGGGTCGAGGGGCACAGATACGCAGTATTTT. Translating gives CASSFGSRGTDTQYF.

The chain uses TRBV12-3 or TRBV12-4 and TRBJ2-1; D possibly corresponds to TRBD1 (5 bases). This CDR3 is built from 12 residues. The V end lost 5 bases, the J end lost 7 bases, and 9 bases lay between the germline ends. DNA for the CDR3: TGTGCCAGCAGTCGACAGTTTAATGAGCAGTTCTTC. It specifies CASSRQFNEQFF.

This clonotype was picked up one time. V is TRBV20-1 and J is TRBJ1-2; D remains ambiguous. V was trimmed by 0 bases and J by 7 bases, leaving 15 bases between them. There are 14 residues in the CDR3. Germline CDR1 and CDR2: DFQATT and SNEGSKA (reference sequence). The CDR3 DNA reads TGCAGTGCTAGAGATCGGGGTAAAGTCTCTGGCTACACCTTC. Protein sequence: CSARDRGKVSGYTF.

The V gene is TRBV6-1, the J gene TRBJ1-2, with D possibly being TRBD1 (5 bases). The CDR3 sequence is 14 residues long. The V end was cut by 0 bases, the J end by 4 bases, with 9 bases between. The germline gives CDR1 MNHNS, CDR2 SASEGT. In DNA, the CDR3 is TGTGCCAGCAGTGAAGCGTCAGGGCTCTATGGCTACACCTTC. Protein sequence: CASSEASGLYGYTF.

The chain joins TRBV6-5 to TRBJ2-1; 12 bases fit TRBD2. The germline V gene encodes CDR1 MNHEY and CDR2 SVGAGI. The CDR3 totals 17 residues. J gave up 11 bases and V 2 bases, and 13 bases lay outside the gene matches. The DNA for the CDR3 is TGTGCCAGCAGTTACCACCCTAGCGGGGGGGCCGGTGATAAGCAGTTCTTC. This codes for CASSYHPSGGAGDKQFF.

This clonotype is a singleton in its sample. V is TRBV7-2 and J is TRBJ2-7; possibly TRBD1 for D (7 bases). The germline V and J ends were trimmed by 2 bases and 1 base, with 15 bases remaining between them. CDR3 length: 16 residues. CDR1 SGHTA and CDR2 FQGNSA come from the germline V gene. The CDR3 reads CASSLRPAGQSYEQYF. CDR3 coding DNA: TGTGCCAGCAGCTTACGCCCCGCGGGACAGTCCTACGAGCAGTACTTC. Variable domain in full (rest from reference TRBV7-2 and TRBJ2-7): GAGVSQSPSNKVTEKGKDVELRCDPISGHTALYWYRQSLGQGLEFLIYFQGNSAPDKSGLPSDRFSAERTGGSVSTLTIQRTQQEDSAVYLCASSLRPAGQSYEQYFGPGTRLTVT.

The chain is built from TRBV29-1 and TRBJ1-1; 7 bases agree with TRBD1. The CDR3 runs 13 residues. Germline V gene sequence: CDR1 SQVTM, CDR2 ANQGSEA. V was pared by 6 bases and J by 0 bases, with 4 bases of the junction left unmatched. The CDR3 sequence is CSVTGVLNTEAFF. The CDR3 coding sequence is TGCAGCGTAACAGGGGTCTTGAACACTGAAGCTTTCTTT.

Concerning this clonotype itself: One end of the junction does not line up with germline, which may come from a read error. This chain links TRBV20-1 with TRBJ2-5; the match to TRBD2 covers 9 bases. The CDR3 totals 13 residues. From germline, CDR1 is DFQATT and CDR2 SNEGSKA (reference sequence). In DNA, the CDR3 is TGCAGTGCTGGGGGACTAGCCGGGGAGACCCGGTACTTC. Amino acids: CSAGGLAGETRYF.

This chain connects TRBV20-1 to TRBJ2-1, with 9 positions matching TRBD1. The CDR3 totals 15 residues. Germline CDR1 is DFQATT and CDR2 is SNEGSKA (reference sequence). Germline trimming cut 6 bases from V and 7 bases from J; bases unmatched to any gene: 13. The CDR3 sequence: CSASRWDRVGNEQFF. The CDR3 DNA reads as TGCAGTGCCTCCCGGTGGGACAGGGTGGGAAATGAGCAGTTCTTC.

The V gene is TRBV3-1, the J gene TRBJ2-5, with D possibly matching TRBD1 (5 bases). The tail of the sequence fits TRBJ2-7 better, so the J call may be wrong. The CDR3 runs to 14 residues. CDR1 is LGHDT, CDR2 YNNKEL, per germline (reference sequence). CDR3 in amino acids: CASSQGGLKNEQYF. The DNA of the CDR3 is TGTGCCAGCAGCCAAGGGGGCCTAAAGAACGAGCAGTACTTC.

As regards this clonotype: Germline and junction disagree at one end, which may indicate a read error. V usage is TRBV11-2 and J usage is TRBJ2-2; D possibly corresponds to TRBD2 (6 bases). Germline V gene sequence: CDR1 SGHAT, CDR2 FQNNGV. The CDR3 totals 16 residues. CDR3 nucleotide sequence: TGTGCCAGCAGGGGGGTGCGGGGCATCCCCTCCGGGGAGCGGTTTTTT. Amino acid sequence: CASRGVRGIPSGERFF.

This clonotype was detected only a few times. DNA for the CDR3: TGTGCCAGCACCACCGGCAGGGGGTGGCAGCCCCAGCATTTT. Translating gives CASTTGRGWQPQHF. This chain uses TRBV12-3 or TRBV12-4 with TRBJ1-5; TRBD1 matches 7 bases. The CDR3 totals 14 residues. V dropped 7 bases and J dropped 7; count of bases not matched to a gene: 10.

Only a few counts were recorded for this clonotype. This chain links TRBV6-5 with TRBJ2-2; maybe TRBD1 (6 bases). Trimming took 3 bases from V and 2 from J, leaving 10 bases between them. The CDR3 loop spans 15 amino acids. Germline-derived CDR1 and CDR2 are MNHEY and SVGAGI. Here the CDR3 reads CASSYVGANTGELFF. DNA of the CDR3: TGTGCCAGCAGTTATGTGGGGGCAAACACCGGGGAGCTGTTTTTT.

The chain employs TRBV4-2 and TRBJ2-5, with D possibly being TRBD2 (6 bases). Matching the DNA end better, TRBJ2-7 makes the J call doubtful. Germline CDR1 reads LGHNA; CDR2 reads YNFKEQ. This CDR3 has 15 amino acids. The CDR3 DNA sequence: TGTGCCAGCAGCCAAGGGGACTCAAACCCCTCCGAGCAGTACTTC. Translating it yields CASSQGDSNPSEQYF.

The sample holds a few counts of this clonotype. The V call is TRBV5-5, the J call TRBJ2-4, with 8 bases lining up with TRBD1. The J call is in doubt because the DNA end fits TRBJ2-7 better. The CDR3 runs 15 residues. The V gene's germline CDR1 is SGHKS and CDR2 YYEKEE (reference sequence). The CDR3 spells CASSLWQGATYEQYF. The CDR3 nucleotides read TGTGCCAGCAGCTTGTGGCAGGGGGCGACTTACGAGCAGTACTTC.

The genes are TRBV7-9 and TRBJ2-7; a possible D gene is TRBD1 (6 bases). CDR1 and CDR2 from the germline V gene are SEHNR and FQNEAQ (reference sequence). Trimming shortened V by 4 bases and J by 0 bases, and 13 bases separated the two germline ends. The CDR3 runs to 15 residues. CDR3 nucleotides: TGTGCCAGCAGCTACGACAGGATTAGCTCCTACGAGCAGTACTTC. Translation: CASSYDRISSYEQYF.

This clonotype was counted only a few times. The chain has TRBV4-1 and TRBJ2-3; D is perhaps TRBD1 (6 bases). Germline lookup yields CDR1 MGHRA and CDR2 YSYEKL. V was clipped by 2 bases and J by 2 bases, with 11 bases between them. The CDR3 has 15 amino acids. In DNA form, the CDR3 reads TGCGCCAGCAGCCAATCGGACAGTCACACAGATACGCAGTATTTT. The encoded protein is CASSQSDSHTDTQYF.

This clonotype appeared a few times. It may be a read error: a sequence one base away is much more abundant. The CDR3 coding sequence is TGTGCCAGCAGCCAGTGGGCCGGGACCGGCTACAATGGGCAGTTCTTC. Translation: CASSQWAGTGYNGQFF. The chain is built from TRBV6-6 and TRBJ2-1; the D gene could be TRBD1 or TRBD2 (5 bases each). The CDR3 has 16 residues. Germline CDR1 and CDR2: MNHNY and SVGAGI (reference sequence).

This clonotype was counted between two and nine times. V gene TRBV20-1 combines with J gene TRBJ2-7; D not certain. Trimming left V 0 bases short and J 0 bases short, with 15 bases between. This CDR3 is 16 amino acids long. CDR1 and CDR2 from the germline V gene are DFQATT and SNEGSKA (reference sequence). The CDR3 protein is CSARDWEGFSSYEQYF. The CDR3 DNA sequence: TGCAGTGCTAGAGATTGGGAAGGGTTTAGCTCCTACGAGCAGTACTTC.

The V call is TRBV25-1, the J call TRBJ1-2; D is possibly TRBD1 (6 bases). CDR3 length: 13 amino acids. V dropped 4 bases and J dropped 7 bases, with 13 bases sitting between them. Germline V gene sequence: CDR1 MGHDK, CDR2 SYGVNS. CDR3 DNA: TGTGCCAGCAGTGGAAATCACAGGGTTGGCTACACCTTC. Encoded protein: CASSGNHRVGYTF.

The V and J genes are TRBV12-3 or TRBV12-4 and TRBJ2-1; 9 bases are shared with TRBD1. There are 18 residues in the CDR3. J was trimmed by 7 bases and V by 4 bases; bases with no gene match: 17. This chain's CDR3 is CASSSRRDREASSNEQFF. The CDR3 coding sequence is TGTGCCAGCAGTTCCCGGCGGGACAGGGAGGCCTCTTCGAATGAGCAGTTCTTC.

J is TRBJ1-5 and V is TRBV12-5, with unresolved D. The CDR3 runs 13 residues. The germline CDR1 and CDR2 sequences are LGHNT and FRNRAP. V was pared by 9 bases and J by 7 bases, with 16 bases between. The CDR3 here is CASTTQRIQPQHF. The CDR3 DNA sequence: TGTGCTAGCACCACCCAGAGAATCCAGCCCCAGCATTTT.

The chain links TRBV3-1 to TRBJ2-1; D perhaps matches TRBD1 (6 bases). Germline V CDR1 and CDR2: LGHDT, YNNKEL (reference sequence). The CDR3 spans 15 residues. The germline V and J ends were trimmed by 6 bases and 6 bases, with 18 bases remaining between them. CDR3 sequence: CASRLAGTPVNEQFF. Written as DNA, the CDR3 is TGTGCCAGCAGGCTAGCCGGGACACCAGTCAATGAGCAGTTCTTC.

The chain carries TRBV4-1 and TRBJ1-2; possible D gene TRBD1, 5 bases. Germline V gene sequence: CDR1 MGHRA, CDR2 YSYEKL. The CDR3 extends over 16 amino acids. Trimming pared 1 base from V and 5 bases from J, leaving 17 bases between. The CDR3, as DNA: TGCGCCAGCAGCCAAGGGGTTTTTAGGGGCCTATATGGCTACACCTTC. Protein sequence: CASSQGVFRGLYGYTF.

The chain has TRBV28 and TRBJ2-1; tentative D call: TRBD1 (7 bases). Trimming pared 7 bases from V and 9 bases from J, leaving 16 bases between. Germline loops: CDR1 MDHEN, CDR2 SYDVKM. CDR3 size: 13 residues. CDR3 protein: CASNIPGGGEQFF. The CDR3 nucleotides are TGTGCCAGCAACATTCCAGGGGGAGGTGAGCAGTTCTTC.

This chain links TRBV20-1 with TRBJ2-1, with D possibly called TRBD1 or TRBD2 (6 bases each). The CDR3 length is 16 residues. The V gene's germline CDR1 is DFQATT and CDR2 SNEGSKA (reference sequence). With 0 bases removed from V and 5 bases from J, the gap between germline ends came to 17 bases. DNA for the CDR3: TGCAGTGCTAGAGATTCTTTCACCGGGGGCGACAATGAGCAGTTCTTC. This encodes CSARDSFTGGDNEQFF.

Turning to this clonotype: One base away lies a much larger clone, so this may be a sequencing read error. The rearrangement links TRBV27 to TRBJ2-7; D uncertain. V was shortened by 6 bases and J by 2 bases, with 8 bases between the two germline ends. In germline, CDR1 is MNHEY, CDR2 SMNVEV (reference sequence). The CDR3 covers 12 residues. CDR3 in amino acids: CASRGRPYEQYF. The CDR3 region has the DNA TGTGCCAGCAGGGGCAGGCCCTACGAGCAGTACTTC.

This clonotype was seen a few times. The chain couples TRBV29-1 to TRBJ2-7; a weak D match, TRBD1 (5 bases). This CDR3 contains 11 residues. Trimming stripped 7 bases from V and 0 bases from J, with 7 bases between. From germline, CDR1 is SQVTM and CDR2 ANQGSEA. The CDR3 region has the DNA TGCAGCGGACAGTACTCCTACGAGCAGTACTTC. The encoded protein is CSGQYSYEQYF.

The chain is built from TRBV20-1 and TRBJ2-7; D remains ambiguous. The CDR3 contains 11 residues. Germline CDR1 reads DFQATT; CDR2 reads SNEGSKA (reference sequence). The V end lost 4 bases, the J end lost 7 bases, and 11 bases lay between the germline ends. Here the CDR3 reads CSATNHNEQYF. The CDR3 DNA reads TGCAGTGCTACTAACCACAATGAGCAGTACTTC.

The chain recombines TRBV4-1 with TRBJ1-5; 7 nucleotides match TRBD1. The CDR3 sequence is 17 residues long. J gave up 5 bases and V 4 bases, and 14 bases lay outside the gene matches. Germline V gene lookup returns CDR1 MGHRA and CDR2 YSYEKL. The CDR3 coding sequence is TGCGCCAGCAGCCCCGGGACAGTCGAGTTGGATTATCAGCCCCAGCATTTT. This translates into CASSPGTVELDYQPQHF.

The chain uses TRBV7-9 and TRBJ1-2, with D tentatively TRBD1 (6 bases). The CDR3 is made up of 15 amino acids. The germline V and J ends were trimmed by 7 bases and 6 bases, with 21 bases remaining between them. CDR1 and CDR2 from the germline V gene are SEHNR and FQNEAQ (reference sequence). Here the CDR3 reads CASNHWTEELDGYTF. DNA of the CDR3: TGTGCCAGCAACCACTGGACAGAGGAGTTGGATGGCTACACCTTC.

The rearrangement uses TRBV28 and TRBJ2-3; D is ambiguous. The length of the CDR3 is 13 residues. In germline, CDR1 is MDHEN, CDR2 SYDVKM. The V end was cut by 10 bases, the J end by 3 bases, with 14 bases between. CDR3 loop: CATESDLTDTQYF. The DNA of the CDR3 is TGTGCCACCGAAAGTGACCTTACAGATACGCAGTATTTT.